This TCR beta chain was recovered during a study of T cells after yellow fever vaccination. On the study more broadly: It was SMART-Seq v4 Ultra Low Input that prepared the fractions with low cell numbers.

The CDR3 has 16 amino acids. Germline assignment: CDR1 SGDLS and CDR2 YYNGEE. V lost 4 bases, J lost 0 bases, and 14 bases lay in between. By 5'RACE template switching, TCR cDNA was produced, with a universal primer site and UMIs added in the process. TCRdb reprocessed the 5' RACE reads via MiXCR and lists one record per CDR3 protein. The table includes 200,000 to 300,000 distinct CDR3 sequences, roughly 13% detected once. On this clonotype: Antigen specificity is unknown.

Overall study findings and caveats: Post-booster repertoires contained most primary-vaccination clones again (96% CD4, around 89% CD8). Abundant bulk-population clonotypes could contaminate the FACS-sorted repertoires.

The receptor was derived from a man aged 25-40 years who received the YFV17D yellow fever vaccine. The input for sequencing was CD4+ T cells sorted from PBMCs, taken 45 days after the yellow fever booster vaccination. The chain has TRBV9 and TRBJ1-3; D is unresolved. The CDR3 region is CASSPRTDDSGNTIYF. CDR3 bases: TGTGCCAGCAGCCCGAGGACCGACGACTCTGGAAACACCATATATTTT. Complete variable domain (other parts from reference TRBV9 and TRBJ1-3): DSGVTQTPKHLITATGQRVTLRCSPRSGDLSVYWYQQSLDQGLQFLIQYYNGEERAKGNILERFSAQQFPDLHSELNLSSLELGDSALYFCASSPRTDDSGNTIYFGEGSWLTVV.